This T cell receptor beta chain was captured in a study of shared clonotypes between healthy human individuals (TCRdb year 2020). Regarding the study in general: The cohort included three men and a couple of women between 18 and 49 years of age. For each donor, three plates each were used for CD4 naive and CD4 memory, two plates were used for CD8 naive, and one plate was used for CD8 memory. Blood TCR repertoires of a handful of healthy adults were deeply sequenced to estimate repertoire size and the extent of clonotype sharing between individuals. Different laboratories and diverse techniques were used to prepare libraries and sequence TCR repertoires, to increase sequencing depth and limit assay-specific biases. Each donor's leukapheresis produced roughly between roughly 0.85 and 9.5 billion PBMCs. What the work shows at the level of the full study, not this receptor alone: The small number of donors limited the genetic and exposure-history diversity represented. Estimated clonotype richness was generally larger for naive than for memory subsets. Sharing across several donors was observed for about 5% of naive CD4, less than 4% of naive CD8, around 2.5% of memory CD4, and about 0.38% of memory CD8 clonotypes. Sampling was restricted to blood, and TCR repertoires in tissue are likely to differ from TCR repertoires in blood. Incomplete sequencing was indicated by rarefaction of sorted-subset datasets, despite the large sequencing depth. Based on pairwise subsampling, the degree of clonotype sharing among donors was expected to be affected by sequencing depth. Compared with non-shared clonotypes, clonotypes shared by all four sorted-subset donors had higher generation probabilities.

Using the deep immunoSEQ assay, multiplex PCR amplified TCR CDR3 regions from genomic DNA. Extracted genomic DNA from each cell subset was spread evenly across all wells of several immunoSEQ 96-well plates, with each plate serving as a replicate. For sorted subsets, around 0.2 ug genomic DNA, equal to about 30,000 T cell genomes, was loaded into each replicate PCR. Purified libraries were quantified with a Qubit 3.0 fluorometer, sized on a Bioanalyzer 2100, and re-quantified with the KAPA Library Quantification kit. Each immunoSEQ 96-well plate was sequenced on its own single-read 150-cycle Illumina NextSeq 550 flow cell. Per the authors' processing: Because the immunoSEQ output held only junctional sequences and lacked quality scores, the filtering could not match the filtering applied to full-length reads. To assign V/J genes and CDR3, sequences were annotated against IMGT germline references using PyIR, a Python wrapper for IgBLAST v1.9. Reads were filtered out if the reads had weak V/J assignments (E-value above 1e-6), no CDR3, stop codons, out-of-frame junctions, or ambiguous translated residues. V3J clonotypes were defined by identical inferred V gene, J gene, and CDR3 amino acid sequence. To compute the percentage overlap between repertoires, the number of shared unique clonotypes was divided by the size of the smaller repertoire. Three approaches were used to assess repertoire richness: RTK rarefaction, the Chao1 estimator, and Recon v2.1 estimates of unobserved clonotypes. Generation probabilities were computed with OLGA for all TCRbeta clonotypes obtained by the gDNA method from a few donors. TCRdb mirrors the immuneACCESS table, restricted to in-frame sequences. Some clones are absent from its copies; in checked studies, under half trace to an unresolved V gene, and the reason for the others is unknown. For V, J and clone size, that table is used; D and trimming come from the DNA. A total of 850,000 to 1,200,000 clones appear in this sample, roughly 75% of them only once. Nearly 1.5% of the sample goes to the ten largest clones.

The CDR3 holds 14 amino acids from the cysteine to the phenylalanine. The sequence is cut down to CDR3 DNA, 42 bases in frame from base 1. As encoded in the germline V gene (reference sequence), CDR1 is WNHNN while CDR2 is SYGVQD. The junction carries 15 bases between V and J, which are trimmed by 6 bases and 4 bases respectively. This clone appeared a few times. Its antigen is not yet known. No base qualities exist here, and no much larger clone lies one base off it. The donors were healthy, HIV-negative adults who had no recently reported acute infections or vaccinations. Every donor was a Caucasian adult residing in Nashville, Tennessee, USA. Magnetic negative selection was used to enrich CD4+ T cells, after which naive cells were positively selected on CD45RA and the negative fraction became the memory subset. After blood collection by leukapheresis, PBMCs were isolated using Ficoll-Histopaque density gradient centrifugation and then cryopreserved in the vapor phase of liquid nitrogen. Purity and quantity of every magnetically sorted T cell population were checked by analytical flow cytometry. Genomic DNA was isolated from each sorted fraction and quantified by UV absorbance on a Nanodrop 2000c.

The source of this sequence is a young man in good health. The sample was memory CD4+ T cells sorted from blood. The cell subset or site label corresponds to: CD45RA-negative fraction. The rearranged chain carries TRBV10-1 and TRBJ1-1; a tentative D match to TRBD1 spans 6 bases. The CDR3 protein: CASRPGTSSTEAFF. At the DNA level, the sequence is TGCGCCAGCAGACCCGGGACATCTAGCACTGAAGCTTTCTTT.